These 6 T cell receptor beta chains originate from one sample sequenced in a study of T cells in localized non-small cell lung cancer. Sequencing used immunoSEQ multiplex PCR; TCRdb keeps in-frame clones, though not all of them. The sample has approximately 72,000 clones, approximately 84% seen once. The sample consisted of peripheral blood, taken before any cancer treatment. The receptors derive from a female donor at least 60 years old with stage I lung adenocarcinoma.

CDR3 nucleotide sequence: TGTGCCAGCTCACCAAGGCTAGACGAGCAGTACTTC. It specifies CASSPRLDEQYF. The rearrangement uses TRBV18 and TRBJ2-7; D is ambiguous. Germline assignment: CDR1 KGHSH and CDR2 LQKENI. The CDR3 loop spans 12 amino acids. Trimming left V 2 bases short and J 5 bases short, with 7 bases between. Filled out from reference TRBV18 and TRBJ2-7, the complete variable domain reads NAGVMQNPRHLVRRRGQEARLRCSPMKGHSHVYWYRQLPEEGLKFMVYLQKENIIDESGMPKERFSAEFPKEGPSILRIQQVVRGDSAAYFCASSPRLDEQYFGPGTRLTVT.

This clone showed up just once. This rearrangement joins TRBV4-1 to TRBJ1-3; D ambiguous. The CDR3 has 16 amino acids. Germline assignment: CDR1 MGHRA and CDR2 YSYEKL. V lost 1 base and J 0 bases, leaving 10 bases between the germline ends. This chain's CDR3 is CASSQAPSASGNTIYF. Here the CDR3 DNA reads TGCGCCAGCAGCCAAGCCCCCTCCGCCTCTGGAAACACCATATATTTT.

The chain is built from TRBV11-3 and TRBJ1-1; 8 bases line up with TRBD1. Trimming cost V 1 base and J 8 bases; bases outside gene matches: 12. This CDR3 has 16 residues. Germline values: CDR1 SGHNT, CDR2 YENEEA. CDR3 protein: CASSLGPQGALDEAFF. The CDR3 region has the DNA TGTGCCAGCAGCTTAGGACCCCAGGGGGCGCTGGACGAAGCTTTCTTT.

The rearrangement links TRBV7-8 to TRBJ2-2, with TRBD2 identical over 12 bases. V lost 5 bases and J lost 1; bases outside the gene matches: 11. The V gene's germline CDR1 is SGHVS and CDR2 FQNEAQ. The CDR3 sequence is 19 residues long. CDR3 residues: CASSTVVPGLAGNTGELFF. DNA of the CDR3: TGTGCCAGCAGCACCGTTGTTCCGGGACTAGCGGGGAACACCGGGGAGCTGTTTTTT.

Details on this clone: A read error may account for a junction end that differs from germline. The CDR3 sequence is CASSLGQGLNEKLFF. The CDR3 DNA reads TGTGCTAGCAGCTTAGGACAGGGGCTCAATGAAAAACTGTTTTTT. This sequence joins TRBV7-7 and TRBJ1-4; 9 bases agree with TRBD1. Germline V gives CDR1 SSHAT, CDR2 FNYEAQ (reference sequence). The CDR3 length is 15 residues.

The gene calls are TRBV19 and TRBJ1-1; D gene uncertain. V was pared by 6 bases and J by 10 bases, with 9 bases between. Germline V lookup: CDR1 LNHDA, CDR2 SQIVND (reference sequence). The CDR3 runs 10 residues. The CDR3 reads CASRGGGAFF. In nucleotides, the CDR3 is TGTGCCAGTAGGGGAGGAGGAGCTTTCTTT.